One and the same sample provided the 12 T cell receptor beta chains below, sequenced in a study of T cells in Graves' hyperthyroidism and ophthalmopathy. Researchers amplified the TCR beta CDR3 regions from RNA transcripts. During a first-round RT-PCR of the TCR CDR3, the HTBI primer set was used. TCRdb recomputed calls from the multiplex PCR reads with MiXCR, one row per CDR3 protein. The sample has about 510,000 distinct CDR3 sequences, around 15% seen once. The sample consisted of blood. The receptors originated from a woman aged 40 to 50 with Graves' hyperthyroidism.

This clonotype showed up just a few times. The CDR3 region is CASISGRGTGNTIYF. The CDR3 nucleotides are TGTGCCAGCATCAGCGGCCGGGGAACTGGAAACACCATATATTTT. The chain employs TRBV28 and TRBJ1-3; D ambiguous. The length of the CDR3 is 15 residues. Trimming cost V 7 bases and J 2 bases, with 15 bases left between them. Germline V gives CDR1 MDHEN, CDR2 SYDVKM.

The V and J genes are TRBV28 and TRBJ1-2; the D gene is possibly TRBD1 (6 bases). V lost 4 bases and J 8 bases, leaving 11 bases between the germline ends. The CDR3 consists of 12 residues. The V gene's germline CDR1 is MDHEN and CDR2 SYDVKM. DNA of the CDR3: TGTGCCAGCAGTTCGAAGGACAGCGGCTACACCTTC. Translated: CASSSKDSGYTF.

V usage is TRBV5-5 and J usage is TRBJ2-2; the D gene is possibly TRBD2 (5 bases). Germline CDR1 and CDR2: SGHKS and YYEKEE (reference sequence). This CDR3 has 16 amino acids. The V end was cut by 6 bases, the J end by 2 bases, with 17 bases between. CDR3 in amino acids: CASTRRPAVNTGELFF. In DNA form, the CDR3 reads TGTGCCAGCACCCGGAGGCCAGCGGTTAACACCGGGGAGCTGTTTTTT. The variable domain in full, with the rest retrieved from reference TRBV5-5 and TRBJ2-2, is DAGVTQSPTHLIKTRGQQVTLRCSPISGHKSVSWYQQVLGQGPQFIFQYYEKEERGRGNFPDRFSARQFPNYSSELNVNALLLGDSALYLCASTRRPAVNTGELFFGEGSRLTVL.

In its sample, this clonotype was seen many times. The V call is TRBV12-3 or TRBV12-4, the J call TRBJ2-7; 7 bases line up with TRBD2. The V segment lost 4 bases and the J segment 0 bases; nucleotides outside the gene matches: 6. The CDR3 spans 15 residues. CDR3 in DNA: TGTGCCAGCAGTTCCCTACTAGCGTCCTCCTACGAGCAGTACTTC. It specifies CASSSLLASSYEQYF.

This clonotype was recorded only once. The chain links TRBV4-2 to TRBJ2-7; D is possibly TRBD2 (6 bases). Trimming removed 0 bases at V and 5 bases at J, with 26 bases between. The germline gives CDR1 LGHNA, CDR2 YNFKEQ. This CDR3 has 19 residues. This chain's CDR3 is CASSQESGSGLPKNHEQYF. DNA of the CDR3: TGTGCCAGCAGCCAAGAGTCGGGCTCGGGACTTCCGAAAAACCACGAGCAGTACTTC.

The DNA of the CDR3 is TGTGCCACCAGCAGAGCCAGGGTCGAGGAGACCCAGTACTTC. The encoded protein is CATSRARVEETQYF. This chain uses TRBV15 with TRBJ2-5; D is perhaps TRBD1 (5 bases). Germline CDR1 reads LNHNV; CDR2 reads YYDKDF (reference sequence). CDR3 length equals 14 residues. Trimming removed 1 base at V and 5 bases at J, with 11 bases between.

This clonotype appeared a few times. V gene TRBV30 combines with J gene TRBJ2-1; D unclear. The CDR3 spans 13 residues. From germline, CDR1 is GTSNPN and CDR2 SVGIG (reference sequence). V was clipped by 2 bases and J by 3 bases, with 8 bases between them. The CDR3, as DNA: TGTGCCTGGAGTAGTCGACGCTACAATGAGCAGTTCTTC. Amino acid sequence: CAWSSRRYNEQFF.

This clonotype turned up a few times. A much larger clone differs from this one at a single base, so this may be a read error. This chain uses TRBV2 with TRBJ1-5; D is possibly TRBD1 (5 bases). This CDR3 spans 14 amino acids. Germline CDR1 SNHLY, CDR2 FYNNEI. As DNA, the CDR3 is TGTGCCAGCAGTGCTGGGGGGGGGAATCAGCCCCAGCGTTTT. This codes for CASSAGGGNQPQRF.

Concerning this clonotype: This clone may be a read error of a much larger clone one base away. The chain links TRBV6-5 to TRBJ2-1; D gene unclear. The J call may not be correct, given that the DNA end is closer to TRBJ2-7. The CDR3 has 14 amino acids. The germline gives CDR1 MNHEY, CDR2 SVGAGI. CDR3 nucleotides: TGTGCCAGCAGTTACGCCGACAAGTACAATGAGCAGTACTTC. It specifies CASSYADKYNEQYF.

The gene calls are TRBV28 and TRBJ1-5; D ambiguous. Germline V gene sequence: CDR1 MDHEN, CDR2 SYDVKM. The V end was cut by 3 bases, the J end by 1 base, with 7 bases between. This CDR3 is built from 14 residues. The CDR3 is CASSFMDSNQPQHF. CDR3 DNA: TGTGCCAGCAGTTTTATGGACAGCAATCAGCCCCAGCATTTT. Based on the CDR3 plus reference TRBV28 and TRBJ1-5, the full variable domain is DVKVTQSSRYLVKRTGEKVFLECVQDMDHENMFWYRQDPGLGLRLIYFSYDVKMKEKGDIPEGYSVSREKKERFSLILESASTNQTSMYLCASSFMDSNQPQHFGDGTRLSIL.

CDR3 sequence: CASRWDSTDTQYF. CDR3 sequence (DNA): TGTGCCAGCAGATGGGACAGCACAGATACGCAGTATTTT. The gene calls are TRBV6-1 and TRBJ2-3, with D perhaps being TRBD1 or TRBD2 (5 bases each). CDR1 and CDR2 from the germline V gene are MNHNS and SASEGT. The V end lost 6 bases, the J end lost 0 bases, and 7 bases lay between the germline ends. The CDR3 runs to 13 residues.

This chain connects TRBV27 to TRBJ1-2; 9 nucleotides match TRBD1. V gave up 6 bases and J gave up 3 bases; unmatched junction bases: 5. The CDR3 is made up of 14 amino acids. CDR1 is MNHEY and CDR2 is SMNVEV in the germline V gene (reference sequence). The CDR3 region has the DNA TGTGCCAGCAGGGGACAGGGAAGGTACTATGGCTACACCTTC. Its protein is CASRGQGRYYGYTF.